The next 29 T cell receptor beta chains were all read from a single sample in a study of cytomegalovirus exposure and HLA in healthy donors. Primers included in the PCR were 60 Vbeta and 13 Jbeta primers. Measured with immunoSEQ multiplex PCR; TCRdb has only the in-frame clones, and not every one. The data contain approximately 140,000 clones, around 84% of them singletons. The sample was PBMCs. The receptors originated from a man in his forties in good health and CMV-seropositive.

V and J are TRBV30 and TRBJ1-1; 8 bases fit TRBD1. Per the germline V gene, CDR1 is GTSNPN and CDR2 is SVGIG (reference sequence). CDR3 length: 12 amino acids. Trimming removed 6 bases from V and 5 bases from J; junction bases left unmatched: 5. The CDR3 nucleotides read TGTGCCTGCCCCAGGGGGCGGACTGAAGCTTTCTTT. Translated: CACPRGRTEAFF.

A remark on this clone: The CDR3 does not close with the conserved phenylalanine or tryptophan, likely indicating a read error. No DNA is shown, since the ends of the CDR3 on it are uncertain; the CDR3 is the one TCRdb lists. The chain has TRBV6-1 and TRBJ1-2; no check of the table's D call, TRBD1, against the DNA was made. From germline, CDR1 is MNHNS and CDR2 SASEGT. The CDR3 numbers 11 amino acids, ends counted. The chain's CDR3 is CASGTRGQGSL.

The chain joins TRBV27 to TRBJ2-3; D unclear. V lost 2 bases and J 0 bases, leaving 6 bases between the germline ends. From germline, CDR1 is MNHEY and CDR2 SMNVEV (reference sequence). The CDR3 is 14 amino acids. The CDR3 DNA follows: TGTGCCAGCAGTTTACGGTCCAGCACAGATACGCAGTATTTT. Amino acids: CASSLRSSTDTQYF.

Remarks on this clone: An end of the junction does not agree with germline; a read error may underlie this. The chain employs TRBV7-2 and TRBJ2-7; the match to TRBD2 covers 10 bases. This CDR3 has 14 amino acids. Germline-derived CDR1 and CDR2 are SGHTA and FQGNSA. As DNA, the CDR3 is TGTGCCAGCAGATTAGCGGGAGGCTCCTACGAGCAGTACTTC. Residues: CASRLAGGSYEQYF.

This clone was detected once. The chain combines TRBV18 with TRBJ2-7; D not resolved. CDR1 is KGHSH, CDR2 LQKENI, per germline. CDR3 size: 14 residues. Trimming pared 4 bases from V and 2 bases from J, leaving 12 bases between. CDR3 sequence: CASSLRLDTYEQYF. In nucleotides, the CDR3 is TGTGCCAGCTCACTACGCCTCGACACCTACGAGCAGTACTTC.

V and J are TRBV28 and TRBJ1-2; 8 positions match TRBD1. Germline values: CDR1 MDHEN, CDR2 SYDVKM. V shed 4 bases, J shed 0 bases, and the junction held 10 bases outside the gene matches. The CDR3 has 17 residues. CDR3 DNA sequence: TGTGCCAGCAGTTCCGCCGGGACAGGAAGAACTAACTATGGCTACACCTTC. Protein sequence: CASSSAGTGRTNYGYTF.

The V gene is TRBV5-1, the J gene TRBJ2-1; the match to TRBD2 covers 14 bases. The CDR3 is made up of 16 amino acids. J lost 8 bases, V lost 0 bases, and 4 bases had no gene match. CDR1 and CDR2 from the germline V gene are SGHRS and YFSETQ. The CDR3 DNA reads TGCGCCAGCAGCTTGGGGGGGACTAGCGGGAGCGATGAGCAGTTCTTC. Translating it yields CASSLGGTSGSDEQFF.

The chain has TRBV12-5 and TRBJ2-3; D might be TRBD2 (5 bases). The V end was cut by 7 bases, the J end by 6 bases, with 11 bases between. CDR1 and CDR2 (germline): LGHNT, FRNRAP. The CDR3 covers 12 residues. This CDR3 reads CASALSADTQYF. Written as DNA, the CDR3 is TGTGCTAGTGCCCTTAGCGCTGATACGCAGTATTTT.

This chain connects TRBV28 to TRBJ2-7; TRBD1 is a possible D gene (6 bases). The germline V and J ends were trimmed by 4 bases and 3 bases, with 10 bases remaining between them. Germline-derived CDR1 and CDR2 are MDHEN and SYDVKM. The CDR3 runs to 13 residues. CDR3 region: CASSSGQYYEQYF. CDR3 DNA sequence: TGTGCCAGCAGTTCTGGACAGTACTACGAGCAGTACTTC.

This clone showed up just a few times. The CDR3 loop is CASSEGREGTDTQYF. The CDR3 DNA sequence: TGTGCCAGCAGCGAGGGTAGGGAAGGAACAGATACGCAGTATTTT. V gene TRBV7-7 combines with J gene TRBJ2-3, with D perhaps matching TRBD2 (5 bases). Per germline, CDR1 SSHAT and CDR2 FNYEAQ (reference sequence). CDR3 length: 15 amino acids. Trimming left V 5 bases short and J 3 bases short, with 15 bases between.

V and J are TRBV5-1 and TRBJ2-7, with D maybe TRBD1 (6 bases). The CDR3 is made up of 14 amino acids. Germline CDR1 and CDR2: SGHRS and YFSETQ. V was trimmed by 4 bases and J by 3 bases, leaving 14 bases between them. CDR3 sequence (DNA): TGCGCCAGCAGCAAGGACAGCGCACTCTACGAGCAGTACTTC. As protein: CASSKDSALYEQYF.

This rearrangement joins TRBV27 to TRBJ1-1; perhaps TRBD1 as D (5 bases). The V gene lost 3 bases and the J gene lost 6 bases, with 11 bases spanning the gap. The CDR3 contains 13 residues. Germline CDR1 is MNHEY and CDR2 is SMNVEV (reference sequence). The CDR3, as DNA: TGTGCCAGCAGTTTCCGGGGGGGGGCTGAAGCTTTCTTT. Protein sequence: CASSFRGGAEAFF.

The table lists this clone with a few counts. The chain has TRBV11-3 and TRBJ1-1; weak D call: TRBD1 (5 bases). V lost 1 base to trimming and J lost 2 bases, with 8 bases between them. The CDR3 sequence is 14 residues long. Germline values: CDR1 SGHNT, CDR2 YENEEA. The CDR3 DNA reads TGTGCCAGCAGCTTAGGGCAGGGAAACACTGAAGCTTTCTTT. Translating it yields CASSLGQGNTEAFF.

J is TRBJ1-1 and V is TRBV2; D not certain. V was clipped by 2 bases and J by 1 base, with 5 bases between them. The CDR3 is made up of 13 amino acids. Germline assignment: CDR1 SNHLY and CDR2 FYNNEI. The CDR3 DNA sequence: TGTGCCAGCAGTGAACCGGGGAACACTGAAGCTTTCTTT. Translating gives CASSEPGNTEAFF.

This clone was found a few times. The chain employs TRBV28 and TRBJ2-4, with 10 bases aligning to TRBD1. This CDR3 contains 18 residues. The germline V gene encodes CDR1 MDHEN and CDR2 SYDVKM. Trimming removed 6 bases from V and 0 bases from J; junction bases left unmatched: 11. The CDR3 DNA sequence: TGTGCCAGCAGCGGGACAGGGGTAGCCGCAATAGCCAAAAACATTCAGTACTTC. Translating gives CASSGTGVAAIAKNIQYF.

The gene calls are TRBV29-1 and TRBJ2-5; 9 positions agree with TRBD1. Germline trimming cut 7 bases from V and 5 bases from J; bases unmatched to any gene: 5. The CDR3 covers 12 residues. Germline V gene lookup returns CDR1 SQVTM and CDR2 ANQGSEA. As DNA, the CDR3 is TGCAGCGCGGGACAGGGTCCGGAGACCCAGTACTTC. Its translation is CSAGQGPETQYF.

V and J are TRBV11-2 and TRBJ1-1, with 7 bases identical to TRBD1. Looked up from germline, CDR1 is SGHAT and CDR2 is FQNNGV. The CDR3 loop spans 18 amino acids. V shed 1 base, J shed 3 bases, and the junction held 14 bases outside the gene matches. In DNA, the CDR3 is TGTGCCAGCAGCTTAGGAGGGTGGGGACAGAGCGGTTACACTGAAGCTTTCTTT. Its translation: CASSLGGWGQSGYTEAFF.

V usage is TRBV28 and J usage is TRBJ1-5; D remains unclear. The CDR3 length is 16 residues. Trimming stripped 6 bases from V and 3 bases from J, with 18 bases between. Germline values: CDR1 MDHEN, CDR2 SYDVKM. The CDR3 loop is CASSPIARPNNQPQHF. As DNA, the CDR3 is TGTGCCAGCAGCCCCATCGCGCGGCCTAACAATCAGCCCCAGCATTTT.

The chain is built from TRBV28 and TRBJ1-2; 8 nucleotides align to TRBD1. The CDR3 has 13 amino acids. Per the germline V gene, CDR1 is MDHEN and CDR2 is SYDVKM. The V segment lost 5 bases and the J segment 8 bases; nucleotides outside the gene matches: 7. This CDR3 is CASSLGQGGGYTF. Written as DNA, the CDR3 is TGTGCCAGCAGTCTCGGACAGGGCGGGGGCTACACCTTC.

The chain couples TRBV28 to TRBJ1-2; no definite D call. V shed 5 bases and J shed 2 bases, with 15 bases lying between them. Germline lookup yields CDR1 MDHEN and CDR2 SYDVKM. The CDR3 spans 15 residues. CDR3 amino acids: CASSPSRTGNYGYTF. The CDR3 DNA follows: TGTGCCAGCAGTCCAAGCCGGACGGGGAACTATGGCTACACCTTC.

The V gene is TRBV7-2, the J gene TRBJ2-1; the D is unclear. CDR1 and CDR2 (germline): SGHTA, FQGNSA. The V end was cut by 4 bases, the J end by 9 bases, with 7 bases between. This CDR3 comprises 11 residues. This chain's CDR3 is CASSSYGEQFF. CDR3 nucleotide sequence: TGTGCCAGCAGCTCCTACGGTGAGCAGTTCTTC.

The CDR3 sequence is CASSQPGLAGVYEQFF. In DNA, the CDR3 is TGCGCCAGCAGCCAACCAGGACTAGCGGGAGTGTATGAGCAGTTCTTC. The chain combines TRBV4-1 with TRBJ2-1, with TRBD2 identical over 13 bases. This CDR3 is 16 amino acids long. The V and J ends lost 2 bases and 8 bases, in that order; junction bases with no gene match: 6. Germline CDR1 and CDR2: MGHRA and YSYEKL.

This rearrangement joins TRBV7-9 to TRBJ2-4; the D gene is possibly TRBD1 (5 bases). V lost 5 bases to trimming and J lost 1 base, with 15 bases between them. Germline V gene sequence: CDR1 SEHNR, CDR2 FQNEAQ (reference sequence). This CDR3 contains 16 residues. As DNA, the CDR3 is TGTGCCAGCAGCGGTCATCCGAAGGGGGCCAAAAACATTCAGTACTTC. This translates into CASSGHPKGAKNIQYF.

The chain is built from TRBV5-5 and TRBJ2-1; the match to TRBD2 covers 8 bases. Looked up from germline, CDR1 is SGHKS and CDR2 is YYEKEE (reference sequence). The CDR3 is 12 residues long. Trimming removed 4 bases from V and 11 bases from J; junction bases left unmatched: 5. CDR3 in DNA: TGTGCCAGCAGCCTGAGCGGGGGACAGCAGTTCTTC. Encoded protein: CASSLSGGQQFF.

CDR3 in DNA: TGTGCCAGCGGACAGGGCCTTGTCTATGGCTACACCTTC. Its translation: CASGQGLVYGYTF. V usage is TRBV11-2 and J usage is TRBJ1-2; 8 nucleotides line up with TRBD1. The CDR3 is 13 residues long. The V segment lost 8 bases and the J segment 4 bases; nucleotides outside the gene matches: 6. Per the germline V gene, CDR1 is SGHAT and CDR2 is FQNNGV.

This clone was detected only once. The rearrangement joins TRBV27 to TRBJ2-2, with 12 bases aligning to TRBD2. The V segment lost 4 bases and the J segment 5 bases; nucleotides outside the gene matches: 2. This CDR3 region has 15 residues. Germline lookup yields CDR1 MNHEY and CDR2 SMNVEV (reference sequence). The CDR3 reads CASSSGLAGTGELFF. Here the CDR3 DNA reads TGTGCCAGCAGTTCAGGACTAGCGGGGACCGGGGAGCTGTTTTTT.

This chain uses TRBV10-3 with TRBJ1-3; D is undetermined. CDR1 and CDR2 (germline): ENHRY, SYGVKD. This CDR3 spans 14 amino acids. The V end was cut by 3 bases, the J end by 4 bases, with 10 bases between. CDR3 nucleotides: TGTGCCATCAGTGAACCCGGGAACGGAAACACCATATATTTT. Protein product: CAISEPGNGNTIYF.

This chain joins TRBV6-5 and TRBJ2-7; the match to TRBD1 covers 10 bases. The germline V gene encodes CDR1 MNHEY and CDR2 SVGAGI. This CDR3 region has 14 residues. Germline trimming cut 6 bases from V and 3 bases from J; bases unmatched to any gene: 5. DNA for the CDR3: TGTGCCAGCAGCTTTGGGACAGGGGTCTACGAGCAGTACTTC. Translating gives CASSFGTGVYEQYF.

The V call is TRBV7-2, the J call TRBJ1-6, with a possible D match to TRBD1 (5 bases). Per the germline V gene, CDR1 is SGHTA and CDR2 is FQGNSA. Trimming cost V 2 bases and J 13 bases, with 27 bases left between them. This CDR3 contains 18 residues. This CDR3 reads CASSLLSWGGRSASPLHF. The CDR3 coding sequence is TGTGCCAGCAGCTTATTAAGCTGGGGGGGACGGAGTGCGTCGCCCCTCCACTTT.